The 25 T cell receptor beta chains reported below all come from one sample, sequenced in a study of blood T cells in healthy people across ages. The second PCR ran roughly 6 to 12 cycles with a sample-barcoded 5' primer and J-beta primers. TCRdb ran MiXCR on the 5' RACE reads and lists one entry per CDR3 protein. The repertoire consists of almost 550,000 distinct CDR3 sequences, with less than 25% occurring once and the leading ten covering 7.5% to 9%. The same data also contributed to another study, on T cells of mothers and their children.

Sequenced: blood. These receptors came from a boy younger than 18 in good health.

In its sample, this clonotype was seen a few times. V gene TRBV7-3 combines with J gene TRBJ2-5, with TRBD2 matching over 8 bases. The DNA matches TRBJ2-1 better at its end, which makes the J call doubtful. Germline-derived CDR1 and CDR2 are SGHTA and FQGTGA. The CDR3 sequence is 18 residues long. CDR3 bases: TGTGCCAGCAGCAAAAAAGCGACTAGCGTGAAAGATCACAATGAGCAGTTCTTC. Translated: CASSKKATSVKDHNEQFF.

The sample holds a few counts of this clonotype. J is TRBJ1-1 and V is TRBV5-6; unclear D gene. The CDR3 is 16 amino acids. V was shortened by 3 bases and J by 0 bases, with 15 bases between the two germline ends. Germline lookup yields CDR1 SGHDT and CDR2 YYEEEE. The CDR3 loop is CASSSQLGSMNTEAFF. CDR3 nucleotide sequence: TGTGCCAGCAGCTCTCAGCTCGGGAGTATGAACACTGAAGCTTTCTTT.

This clonotype has only a few counts. The chain couples TRBV5-1 to TRBJ2-5, with D perhaps TRBD1 (6 bases). V dropped 0 bases and J dropped 1 base, with 13 bases sitting between them. CDR3 size: 16 residues. Germline CDR1 and CDR2: SGHRS and YFSETQ. In DNA, the CDR3 is TGCGCCAGCAGCTTGGGCCTTCCGGACAGCCAAGAGACCCAGTACTTC. Translation gives CASSLGLPDSQETQYF.

The chain has TRBV7-2 and TRBJ2-3, with TRBD2 identical over 10 bases. In germline, CDR1 is SGHTA, CDR2 FQGNSA. The CDR3 sequence is 16 residues long. V was clipped by 4 bases and J by 5 bases; unmatched bases: 9. CDR3 region: CASSWLAGAGGDTQYF. The CDR3 DNA follows: TGTGCCAGCAGCTGGCTAGCGGGGGCCGGAGGAGATACGCAGTATTTT.

V gene TRBV25-1 combines with J gene TRBJ1-1, with D maybe TRBD1 (5 bases). CDR1 and CDR2 from the germline V gene are MGHDK and SYGVNS. The CDR3 extends over 15 amino acids. Trimming shortened V by 1 base and J by 1 base, and 10 bases separated the two germline ends. CDR3 residues: CASSEWGDPNTEAFF. In DNA form, the CDR3 reads TGTGCCAGCAGTGAATGGGGGGATCCGAACACTGAAGCTTTCTTT.

The V call is TRBV7-2, the J call TRBJ2-2; perhaps TRBD1 as D (6 bases). The CDR3 extends over 17 amino acids. V shed 1 base and J shed 0 bases, with 12 bases lying between them. Germline V gene data show CDR1 as SGHTA and CDR2 as FQGNSA. The CDR3 DNA reads as TGTGCCAGCAGCTTAGAGAGGCAGGGGCCGAACACCGGGGAGCTGTTTTTT. It yields the protein CASSLERQGPNTGELFF.

This clonotype was detected ten times or more. As DNA, the CDR3 is TGTGCCAGCAGTTACTATCCCAATGAGCAGTTCTTC. The encoded protein is CASSYYPNEQFF. The J gene is TRBJ2-1, the V gene TRBV6-2 or TRBV6-3; D remains ambiguous. The germline V gene encodes CDR1 MNHEY and CDR2 SVGEGT. V lost 1 base to trimming and J lost 6 bases, with 4 bases between them. This CDR3 is built from 12 residues.

This clonotype was seen a handful of times. V and J are TRBV7-2 and TRBJ2-6; D not certain. V lost 2 bases, J lost 4 bases, and 6 bases lay in between. This CDR3 is 14 amino acids long. Germline V gene sequence: CDR1 SGHTA, CDR2 FQGNSA. The CDR3 loop is CTSSLYQGANVLTF. The CDR3 DNA reads TGTACCAGCAGCTTATACCAGGGGGCCAACGTCCTGACTTTC.

V gene TRBV10-3 combines with J gene TRBJ2-1; 12 bases agree with TRBD2. Looked up from germline, CDR1 is ENHRY and CDR2 is SYGVKD. The trim removed 9 bases at V and 8 bases at J, leaving 5 bases unmatched. This CDR3 is 13 amino acids long. This chain's CDR3 is CAILAGGVDEQFF. Written as DNA, the CDR3 is TGTGCCATACTAGCGGGGGGCGTGGATGAGCAGTTCTTC.

The gene calls are TRBV20-1 and TRBJ1-4, with D hard to call. In germline, CDR1 is DFQATT, CDR2 SNEGSKA (reference sequence). Trimming stripped 5 bases from V and 7 bases from J, with 14 bases between. This CDR3 is built from 13 residues. The CDR3 DNA is TGCAGTGCTCCACTGGAACTGGGTGAAAAACTGTTTTTT. Its translation: CSAPLELGEKLFF.

The chain is built from TRBV10-3 and TRBJ2-7; 8 bases agree with TRBD1. Germline V gene lookup returns CDR1 ENHRY and CDR2 SYGVKD. This CDR3 contains 14 residues. J was trimmed by 6 bases and V by 2 bases; bases with no gene match: 6. CDR3 amino acids: CAISERHRGSEQYF. As DNA, the CDR3 is TGTGCCATCAGTGAGCGCCACAGGGGGAGCGAGCAGTACTTC.

A remark on this clonotype: A much larger clone is a single base away; this may be a read error. V usage is TRBV4-2 and J usage is TRBJ2-5; the D gene is possibly TRBD2 (6 bases). The closer fit of TRBJ2-1 to the DNA end suggests the J call may be wrong. CDR3 length: 14 residues. Germline CDR1 LGHNA, CDR2 YNFKEQ. Written as DNA, the CDR3 is TGTGCCGGCAGCCCCTCGCCTAGCGTCAATGAGCAGTTCTTC. Its protein is CAGSPSPSVNEQFF.

Only a few counts were recorded for this clonotype. The rearrangement joins TRBV12-3 or TRBV12-4 to TRBJ2-3, with 7 nucleotides matching TRBD1. The CDR3 consists of 13 residues. Trimming removed 6 bases from V and 5 bases from J; junction bases left unmatched: 5. CDR3 residues: CASSLNRGDTQYF. CDR3 DNA sequence: TGTGCCAGCAGCCTTAACAGGGGAGATACGCAGTATTTT.

This clonotype was observed a few times. This chain links TRBV20-1 with TRBJ2-4; D not certain. Trimming took 3 bases from V and 0 from J, leaving 9 bases between them. CDR1 and CDR2 from the germline V gene are DFQATT and SNEGSKA (reference sequence). This CDR3 has 14 residues. The CDR3 protein is CSARAELAKNIQYF. The CDR3 DNA reads as TGCAGTGCTAGGGCCGAACTAGCCAAAAACATTCAGTACTTC.

This clonotype has just a few counts. This chain uses TRBV27 with TRBJ1-2, with a weak D call TRBD1 (5 bases). Germline lookup yields CDR1 MNHEY and CDR2 SMNVEV (reference sequence). V gave up 6 bases and J gave up 4 bases, with 15 bases separating them. The CDR3 length is 14 residues. The CDR3 is CASSPTGPVYGYTF. The CDR3 DNA sequence: TGTGCCAGCAGCCCCACGGGGCCGGTCTATGGCTACACCTTC.

V usage is TRBV12-3 or TRBV12-4 and J usage is TRBJ1-2; D possibly corresponds to TRBD1 (6 bases). The CDR3 totals 15 residues. V gave up 6 bases and J gave up 5 bases, with 19 bases separating them. CDR3 sequence reads: CASSPTGRGRYGYTF. The CDR3 nucleotides are TGTGCCAGCAGCCCCACAGGGAGAGGTAGATATGGCTACACCTTC.

The chain joins TRBV6-2 or TRBV6-3 to TRBJ1-4; D gene uncertain. The CDR3 runs 16 residues. V dropped 0 bases and J dropped 2 bases, with 10 bases sitting between them. CDR1 MNHEY and CDR2 SVGEGT come from the germline V gene. The CDR3 spells CASSYSAGATNEKLFF. The CDR3 coding sequence is TGTGCCAGCAGTTACTCGGCAGGAGCGACTAATGAAAAACTGTTTTTT.

This clonotype has more than one count but fewer than ten. A single base separates this from a much larger clone, so it may be a read error. This chain uses TRBV3-1 with TRBJ2-3; 11 bases map to TRBD2. There are 19 residues in the CDR3. V shed 0 bases and J 4 bases; nucleotides not matched to a gene: 12. Germline assignment: CDR1 LGHDT and CDR2 YNNKEL (reference sequence). CDR3 amino acids: CASSQELAGEIKSADTQYF. CDR3 in DNA: TGTGCCAGCAGCCAAGAACTAGCGGGAGAAATTAAAAGCGCAGATACGCAGTATTTT.

This clonotype was counted only a few times. J is TRBJ2-3 and V is TRBV9, with D uncertain. V lost 2 bases, J lost 6 bases, and 13 bases lay in between. The CDR3 sequence is 14 residues long. Germline CDR1 and CDR2: SGDLS and YYNGEE. The CDR3 reads CASSVARESDTQYF. DNA for the CDR3: TGTGCCAGCAGCGTCGCTCGTGAGTCCGATACGCAGTATTTT.

Ten or more counts support this clonotype. The V gene is TRBV7-2, the J gene TRBJ2-1; TRBD1 might be the D (5 bases). The CDR3 consists of 13 residues. The V gene lost 0 bases and the J gene lost 6 bases, with 6 bases spanning the gap. Germline assignment: CDR1 SGHTA and CDR2 FQGNSA. CDR3 in amino acids: CASSLARVNEQFF. CDR3 coding DNA: TGTGCCAGCAGCTTAGCCAGGGTCAATGAGCAGTTCTTC.

This clonotype was counted only a few times. The chain recombines TRBV10-2 with TRBJ2-4; 7 bases fit TRBD1. From germline, CDR1 is WSHSY and CDR2 SAAADI. J gave up 5 bases and V 4 bases, and 5 bases lay outside the gene matches. The CDR3 has 14 residues. In DNA, the CDR3 is TGCGCCAGCAGTGGTACAGGGGTTCAAAACATTCAGTACTTC. Translated, it gives CASSGTGVQNIQYF.

The table lists this clonotype with a few counts. The gene calls are TRBV28 and TRBJ2-5, with 9 positions matching TRBD1. Trimming cost V 7 bases and J 12 bases; bases outside gene matches: 15. The length of the CDR3 is 14 residues. Germline CDR1 reads MDHEN; CDR2 reads SYDVKM. In DNA form, the CDR3 reads TGTGCCAGCACAAACCCGGGACAGGGCCATAACGAGTACTTC. It translates to CASTNPGQGHNEYF.

The chain combines TRBV7-8 with TRBJ2-7; TRBD2 is a possible D gene (5 bases). CDR1 SGHVS and CDR2 FQNEAQ come from the germline V gene. V lost 1 base, J lost 3 bases, and 13 bases lay in between. The CDR3 has 15 residues. The CDR3 here is CASSLDRGIGYEQYF. As DNA, the CDR3 is TGTGCCAGCAGCTTAGACCGGGGAATTGGCTACGAGCAGTACTTC.

The rearrangement joins TRBV11-2 to TRBJ2-2, with 10 bases aligning to TRBD2. Germline V gene data show CDR1 as SGHAT and CDR2 as FQNNGV. Trimming at V came to 2 bases and at J to 2 bases, leaving 8 bases not matched to a gene. This CDR3 has 18 amino acids. The DNA for the CDR3 is TGTGCCAGCAGCTTATTACCTAGCGGGAGCGGTAACACCGGGGAGCTGTTTTTT. Its protein product is CASSLLPSGSGNTGELFF.

The V gene is TRBV19, the J gene TRBJ2-1, with 9 bases identical to TRBD2. The V segment lost 5 bases and the J segment 6 bases; nucleotides outside the gene matches: 11. CDR3 size: 16 residues. Germline loops: CDR1 LNHDA, CDR2 SQIVND (reference sequence). CDR3 DNA sequence: TGTGCCAGTAGTGTCTTTATAGCGGGGGTTATCAATGAGCAGTTCTTC. It specifies CASSVFIAGVINEQFF.